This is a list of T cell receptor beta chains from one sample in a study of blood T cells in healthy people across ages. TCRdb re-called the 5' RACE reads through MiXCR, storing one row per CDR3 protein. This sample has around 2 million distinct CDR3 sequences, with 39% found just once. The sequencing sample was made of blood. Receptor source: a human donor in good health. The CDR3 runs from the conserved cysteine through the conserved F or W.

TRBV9	CASSPTVEANVLTF
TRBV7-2	CASRWAHGGSYNEQFF
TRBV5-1	CASSPRDSSYEQYF
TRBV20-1	CSARAVSGDNYGYTF
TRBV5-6	CATSLGTGGFLETQYF
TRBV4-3	CASSQDYLSSGNTIYF
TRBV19	CASSIRPGPPGYGYTF
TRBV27	CATGSRDISPDTQYF
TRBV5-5	CASSVGQGTNTDTQYF
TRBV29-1	CSATGEGLGYEQYF
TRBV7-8	CASGPVGGAGQPQHF
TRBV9	CASSTRTGVTNYGYTF
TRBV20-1	CSAPGPGTSPYEQYF
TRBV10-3	CAISESRRESDEQFF
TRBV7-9	CASSSRKRLDYNEQFF
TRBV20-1	CSASSASGGPSSYEQYF
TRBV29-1	CSVAWDGNTEAFF
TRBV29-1	CSTRLDLDQFF
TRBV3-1	CASSQELQGAGGYTF
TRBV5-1	CASRTGGDPFF